This T cell receptor beta chain was captured in a study of glioma-infiltrating T cells (dated by TCRdb to the mid-2010s). With regard to the full study: Glioma tissue, non-neoplastic brain tissue and matched peripheral blood mononuclear cells were used as sources from which TCR alpha- and beta-chain repertoires were sequenced. Three low-grade glioma patients, roughly 8 primary glioblastoma patients and three non-glioma patients contributing non-neoplastic brain tissue were included in the paired cohort. Each tissue-infiltrating repertoire was compared with the same patient's peripheral blood repertoire to measure divergence between tissue and blood T-cell populations. The investigation overall reported the following: VJ-independent divergence between tissue and blood was found to be below expectation in non-neoplastic patients but above expectation in all gliomas, particularly low-grade gliomas. Group comparisons rested on small numbers: three non-neoplastic, three low-grade glioma and several glioblastoma patients. Tissue and blood shared very few CDR3 sequences, a result attributed to high CDR3 diversity and limited sampling.

Relative to germline, V is missing 2 bases and J is missing 6 bases, with 5 bases of the junction outside any gene match. Via the germline V gene, CDR1 is SNHLY and CDR2 FYNNEI. The CDR3 runs 15 amino acids, cysteine and phenylalanine included. Of all the DNA, just the CDR3 is kept, 45 bases in frame from base 1. The iRepertoire nested amplicon-rescue multiplex PCR (arm-PCR) platform was used to amplify TCR alpha and beta CDR3 regions from RNA. The input for one-step reverse transcription and amplification was about 95-450 ng of either tissue mRNA or PBMC total RNA. After bead purification, a secondary multiplex PCR added Illumina adapters, and libraries were gel-purified between 200 and 400 bp. Internal 6-nucleotide barcodes were carried by the libraries and were used for demultiplexing. The libraries were sequenced on an Illumina MiSeq using 2x220 or 2x250 nucleotide paired-end reads. The authors processed their data as follows. Paired reads were merged using FLASH 1.2.11 and aligned with BWA-MEM to the GRCh37 human genome, and TRA and TRB reads were then extracted. V and J assignment used an IMGT-derived reference of cassette sequences and CDR3 motifs that included pseudogenes. Three-frame translation of reads was performed, and productive CDR3s were defined as those with a C...FGXG motif and no stop codons. Clonotypes were defined as unique combinations of V-J cassette pair and CDR3 amino acid sequence. Filtering of reads was based on Hamming distance, with the threshold set by the sequence error rate of each sample in mapped regions. TCRdb cleaned the public reads at Q25 with fastp, built clones with MiXCR and kept in-frame beta chains. Rows matching on CDR3 protein sequence are summarized as one entry with the most common DNA and genes. The V and J calls reflect TCRdb's pipeline rather than the authors' work. Counted in this sample were over 80,000 distinct CDR3 sequences; roughly 37% of them appeared once. The biggest ten clones account for around two fifths of the sample.

This clonotype has at least ten counts. The clone's antigen remains unknown. No much larger clone exists at a distance of one base, and base qualities are not known. The chain is encoded by TRBV2 joined to TRBJ2-1, with TRBD2 identical over 9 junction bases. The sample was glioma tissue, nonneoplastic brain tissue, or PBMCs (not recorded which). The receptor's source is a human donor with low-grade glioma or glioblastoma, undergoing nonglioma brain surgery, or in good health (not recorded which). The CDR3 region: CASSERSGGRNEQFF. The sequence in DNA is TGTGCCAGCAGTGAAAGAAGCGGGGGGCGCAATGAGCAGTTCTTC.